The 14 T cell receptor beta chains in this list originate from one sample, sequenced in a study of T cell responses to AZD1222 COVID-19 vaccine. TCRdb's copy holds only in-frame clones and misses some; the assay was immunoSEQ multiplex PCR. Among 100,000 to 150,000 clones listed, about 87% were seen once. The sample here was peripheral blood, taken on day 0 of AZD1222 vaccination. Receptor source: an adult in good health.

The rearrangement joins TRBV5-8 to TRBJ2-1; 7 nucleotides match TRBD1. This CDR3 is built from 15 residues. V lost 1 base to trimming and J lost 2 bases; unmatched junction nucleotides: 3. Germline V gene data show CDR1 as SGHTS and CDR2 as YDEGEE. The CDR3 is CASSLTGATYNEQFF. The CDR3 nucleotides read TGTGCCAGCAGCTTGACAGGGGCCACCTACAATGAGCAGTTCTTC. Complete variable domain (other parts from reference TRBV5-8 and TRBJ2-1): EAGVTQSPTHLIKTRGQQATLRCSPISGHTSVYWYQQALGLGLQFLLWYDEGEERNRGNFPPRFSGRQFPNYSSELNVNALELEDSALYLCASSLTGATYNEQFFGPGTRLTVL.

The V gene is TRBV27, the J gene TRBJ2-1; maybe TRBD1 (6 bases). The CDR3 loop spans 12 amino acids. V lost 3 bases and J lost 10, with 10 bases in between. From germline, CDR1 is MNHEY and CDR2 SMNVEV (reference sequence). The CDR3 sequence: CASSLTGMEQFF. The CDR3 DNA reads TGTGCCAGCAGTTTGACAGGAATGGAGCAGTTCTTC.

The chain couples TRBV13 to TRBJ2-1; 10 bases align to TRBD2. CDR3 length equals 15 residues. Germline V gives CDR1 PRHDT, CDR2 FYEKMQ (reference sequence). V gave up 5 bases and J gave up 5 bases; unmatched junction bases: 6. CDR3 in DNA: TGTGCCAGCAGCCCCAGGACTAGCGGAGACAATGAGCAGTTCTTC. The encoded protein is CASSPRTSGDNEQFF.

This chain connects TRBV7-9 to TRBJ2-5; D is ambiguous. This CDR3 has 18 residues. V was cut by 4 bases and J by 2 bases, with 23 bases left in between. Germline-derived CDR1 and CDR2 are SEHNR and FQNEAQ (reference sequence). CDR3 DNA sequence: TGTGCCAGCAGCTCCCCCCCCACAGAAAGCTTAGGGCAAGAGACCCAGTACTTC. Translating it yields CASSSPPTESLGQETQYF.

The chain combines TRBV7-2 with TRBJ1-6, with D possibly being TRBD1 (6 bases). V was pared by 5 bases and J by 7 bases, with 15 bases between. Germline V gene sequence: CDR1 SGHTA, CDR2 FQGNSA. The CDR3 covers 15 residues. CDR3 DNA sequence: TGTGCCAGCAGCCCCCCCGCAGGGACAAATTCACCCCTCCACTTT. It specifies CASSPPAGTNSPLHF.

This clone appeared once. The chain recombines TRBV28 with TRBJ1-2; possibly TRBD1 for D (5 bases). The germline V gene encodes CDR1 MDHEN and CDR2 SYDVKM. The CDR3 totals 13 residues. The ends were cut back, 9 bases at V and 0 bases at J, with 11 bases in the middle. CDR3 nucleotide sequence: TGTGCCAGTACCGACAGAGCTAACTATGGCTACACCTTC. Translated: CASTDRANYGYTF.

The rearrangement links TRBV10-3 to TRBJ2-5; 11 bases are a match to TRBD2. This CDR3 comprises 15 residues. Per the germline V gene, CDR1 is ENHRY and CDR2 is SYGVKD. Unmatched junction bases numbered 8, after V lost 7 bases and J lost 4 bases. As DNA, the CDR3 is TGTGCCATCAAGCATGGGACTAGCGGTGGAGAGACCCAGTACTTC. Translation gives CAIKHGTSGGETQYF.

The rearrangement uses TRBV16 and TRBJ1-2; 11 bases are a match to TRBD1. The CDR3 contains 15 residues. Trimming cost V 0 bases and J 5 bases; bases outside gene matches: 2. Germline V CDR1 and CDR2: KGHSY, FQNENV. Here the CDR3 reads CASSQSGTGGYGYTF. CDR3 nucleotide sequence: TGTGCCAGCAGCCAATCCGGGACAGGGGGTTATGGCTACACCTTC.

The V gene is TRBV4-2, the J gene TRBJ2-1, with 11 bases identical to TRBD2. Germline-derived CDR1 and CDR2 are LGHNA and YNFKEQ. The V and J ends lost 0 bases and 7 bases, in that order; junction bases with no gene match: 8. The CDR3 is 17 amino acids. This CDR3 is CASSQDLTSGSRNEQFF. CDR3 sequence (DNA): TGTGCCAGCAGCCAAGATCTTACTAGCGGGAGTAGGAATGAGCAGTTCTTC.

This clone was found once. This chain joins TRBV5-4 and TRBJ2-1; unclear D gene. The CDR3 loop spans 13 amino acids. The germline CDR1 and CDR2 sequences are SGHNT and YYREEE (reference sequence). Trimming removed 4 bases at V and 8 bases at J, with 13 bases between. The CDR3 DNA is TGTGCCAGCAGCCAAAACCATAGGGATGAGCAGTTCTTC. Residues: CASSQNHRDEQFF.

The gene calls are TRBV2 and TRBJ1-2; TRBD1 agrees at 10 bases. Germline lookup yields CDR1 SNHLY and CDR2 FYNNEI. The J segment lost 5 bases and the V segment lost 9 bases, leaving 6 bases of the junction unmatched. CDR3 length: 13 amino acids. The DNA for the CDR3 is TGTGCCAGTTCGACAGGGGGCGGTTATGGCTACACCTTC. It specifies CASSTGGGYGYTF.

V usage is TRBV28 and J usage is TRBJ2-2, with 9 bases matching TRBD1. V lost 5 bases to trimming and J lost 4 bases; unmatched junction nucleotides: 5. The CDR3 totals 15 residues. CDR1 MDHEN and CDR2 SYDVKM come from the germline V gene. The CDR3 loop reads CASSPGQGGTGELFF. The CDR3, as DNA: TGTGCCAGCAGTCCGGGACAGGGTGGCACCGGGGAGCTGTTTTTT. Full variable domain (missing parts from reference TRBV28 and TRBJ2-2): DVKVTQSSRYLVKRTGEKVFLECVQDMDHENMFWYRQDPGLGLRLIYFSYDVKMKEKGDIPEGYSVSREKKERFSLILESASTNQTSMYLCASSPGQGGTGELFFGEGSRLTVL.

The CDR3 DNA reads as TGTGCCAGCAGCGCCGGGGCGGGATATACGCAGTATTTT. Its translation is CASSAGAGYTQYF. The V gene is TRBV9, the J gene TRBJ2-3, with D maybe TRBD2 (6 bases). Trimming stripped 3 bases from V and 7 bases from J, with 12 bases between. The CDR3 covers 13 residues. CDR1 and CDR2 from the germline V gene are SGDLS and YYNGEE.

As DNA, the CDR3 is TGCGCCAGCAGCTTAGGACAGGGCCGCATGAACACTGAAGCTTTCTTT. This sequence encodes CASSLGQGRMNTEAFF. The V gene is TRBV5-1, the J gene TRBJ1-1; 8 nucleotides agree with TRBD1. Germline-derived CDR1 and CDR2 are SGHRS and YFSETQ. Germline trimming cut 2 bases from V and 0 bases from J; bases unmatched to any gene: 6. This CDR3 comprises 16 residues.